These 22 T cell receptor beta chains were all obtained from the same sample, sequenced in a study of blood T cell repertoires in COVID-19. Data came from immunoSEQ multiplex PCR; TCRdb stores just in-frame clones and leaves some out. The table lists approximately 200,000 clones, around four fifths of them singletons. The sequencing input was PBMCs or T cells enriched from blood (not recorded which). These receptors were collected from a man between 35 and 55 years old who had recovered from COVID-19.

The V call is TRBV7-2, the J call TRBJ2-7; D is perhaps TRBD1 (6 bases). This CDR3 contains 15 residues. In germline, CDR1 is SGHTA, CDR2 FQGNSA. Trimming pared 1 base from V and 4 bases from J, leaving 14 bases between. The CDR3 spells CASSLGVRGRYEQYF. The DNA of the CDR3 is TGTGCCAGCAGCTTAGGGGTCAGGGGTAGGTACGAGCAGTACTTC.

This clone was picked up a small number of times. The CDR3 region is CASSAYTGRGQPQHF. CDR3 nucleotides: TGTGCCAGCAGCGCTTACACAGGGAGGGGTCAGCCCCAGCATTTT. The chain recombines TRBV7-9 with TRBJ1-5; a weak D match, TRBD1 (6 bases). This CDR3 has 15 residues. In germline, CDR1 is SEHNR, CDR2 FQNEAQ (reference sequence). The V end lost 5 bases, the J end lost 6 bases, and 17 bases lay between the germline ends.

The chain carries TRBV19 and TRBJ1-6; 7 nucleotides align to TRBD1. The CDR3 spans 17 residues. V trimming: 4 bases; J trimming: 7 bases; junction bases outside the gene matches: 13. CDR1 is LNHDA, CDR2 SQIVND, per germline (reference sequence). In DNA form, the CDR3 reads TGTGCCAGTAGTAACAGCAGGGAGCAGGGGGAAAATTCACCCCTCCACTTT. Protein sequence: CASSNSREQGENSPLHF.

This chain connects TRBV6-2 or TRBV6-3 to TRBJ1-5, with a weak D call TRBD1 (6 bases). Trimming removed 0 bases at V and 3 bases at J, with 18 bases between. The CDR3 totals 18 residues. Per the germline V gene, CDR1 is MNHEY and CDR2 is SVGEGT. The CDR3 protein is CASSYSIKPGHFNQPQHF. In nucleotides, the CDR3 is TGTGCCAGCAGTTACTCCATTAAACCGGGACACTTCAATCAGCCCCAGCATTTT.

The rearrangement joins TRBV4-3 to TRBJ1-2; possible D gene TRBD1, 5 bases. Germline V gene lookup returns CDR1 LGHNA and CDR2 YSLEER. CDR3 size: 18 residues. Between the trimmed V and J ends, which lost 0 bases and 0 bases, there was a span of 17 bases. DNA of the CDR3: TGCGCCAGCAGCCAAGATTTATCATCGGCAGGGTCTAACTATGGCTACACCTTC. It translates to CASSQDLSSAGSNYGYTF.

The rearrangement joins TRBV9 to TRBJ2-3; TRBD1 matches 9 bases. Germline-derived CDR1 and CDR2 are SGDLS and YYNGEE. The ends lost 4 bases at V and 0 bases at J; junction bases unmatched: 12. CDR3 length: 18 residues. This CDR3 is CASSSWDRDPHSTDTQYF. CDR3 in DNA: TGTGCCAGCAGCTCCTGGGACAGGGATCCTCATAGCACAGATACGCAGTATTTT.

This chain connects TRBV6-2 or TRBV6-3 to TRBJ1-5; D call uncertain. The CDR3 consists of 14 residues. Germline-derived CDR1 and CDR2 are MNHEY and SVGEGT. Deletions cut 6 bases from V and 6 bases from J, with 15 bases between. For the CDR3, the DNA is TGTGCCAGCAGCGGGTCGGGTTTCATTCAGCCCCAGCATTTT. It yields the protein CASSGSGFIQPQHF.

Note on this clone: The sample contains more than one DNA sequence encoding this CDR3. The chain uses TRBV3-1 (or the pseudogene TRBV3-2) and TRBJ2-7; 12 bases line up with TRBD2. CDR1 is LGHDT, CDR2 YNNKEL, per germline (reference sequence). The CDR3 is 15 amino acids. The J segment lost 0 bases and the V segment lost 3 bases, leaving 0 bases of the junction unmatched. The CDR3 here is CASSQGLAGSYEQYF. The CDR3 nucleotides are TGTGCCAGCAGCCAGGGACTAGCGGGCTCCTACGAGCAGTACTTC.

The rearrangement links TRBV14 to TRBJ1-2; 8 bases are shared with TRBD1. The trim removed 1 base at V and 3 bases at J, leaving 4 bases unmatched. The CDR3 is made up of 15 amino acids. The germline gives CDR1 SGHDN, CDR2 FVKESK. CDR3 sequence: CASSQVPGQDYGYTF. The CDR3 DNA is TGTGCCAGCAGCCAAGTACCGGGACAGGACTATGGCTACACCTTC. The whole variable domain, filled in from reference TRBV14 and TRBJ1-2, reads EAGVTQFPSHSVIEKGQTVTLRCDPISGHDNLYWYRRVMGKEIKFLLHFVKESKQDESGMPNNRFLAERTGGTYSTLKVQPAELEDSGVYFCASSQVPGQDYGYTFGSGTRLTVV.

V gene TRBV18 combines with J gene TRBJ1-5; D unclear. The V gene's germline CDR1 is KGHSH and CDR2 LQKENI. The germline V and J ends were trimmed by 3 bases and 7 bases, with 16 bases remaining between them. This CDR3 has 15 residues. CDR3 DNA sequence: TGTGCCAGCTCACCGGTCGGGGTGGCGGACCAGCCCCAGCATTTT. Protein: CASSPVGVADQPQHF.

This clone has only one observation. The CDR3, as DNA: TGTGCCAGCAGCCCTACAGGGCCGAGCGGTGAAAAACTGTTTTTT. It yields the protein CASSPTGPSGEKLFF. The chain carries TRBV7-8 and TRBJ1-4; D may be TRBD1 (6 bases). The germline gives CDR1 SGHVS, CDR2 FQNEAQ. Trimming removed 5 bases from V and 7 bases from J, with 17 bases in between. The CDR3 length is 15 residues.

This chain uses TRBV23-1 with TRBJ2-7; 10 bases line up with TRBD1. TRBV23-1 is assigned to the ORF class and has an uncertain function. CDR3 length equals 18 residues. Trimming removed 0 bases from V and 7 bases from J; junction bases left unmatched: 15. CDR3 in amino acids: CASSQSIWGTGDLWEQYV. CDR3 nucleotides: TGCGCCAGCAGTCAATCAATCTGGGGGACAGGGGATCTGTGGGAGCAGTACGTC.

The chain joins TRBV16 to TRBJ1-2; 8 positions match TRBD1. The CDR3 is made up of 15 amino acids. Germline V CDR1 and CDR2: KGHSY, FQNENV. With 4 bases clipped from V and 4 bases from J, the junction kept 8 bases outside the gene matches. The CDR3 DNA reads as TGTGCCAGCAGCCTCATCCGGGACAGGACCTATGGCTACACCTTC. It specifies CASSLIRDRTYGYTF.

This clone turned up a few times. Written as DNA, the CDR3 is TGTGCCAGCAGCGACCGGGACAGGGTGACTGAAGCTTTCTTT. It encodes CASSDRDRVTEAFF. The V gene is TRBV9, the J gene TRBJ1-1; 9 positions match TRBD1. The CDR3 runs to 14 residues. Germline V lookup: CDR1 SGDLS, CDR2 YYNGEE. V shed 3 bases and J 5 bases; nucleotides not matched to a gene: 5.

The J gene is TRBJ1-1, the V gene TRBV29-1; D remains ambiguous. Germline CDR1 is SQVTM and CDR2 is ANQGSEA. CDR3 length equals 11 residues. V was cut by 5 bases and J by 2 bases, with 6 bases left in between. CDR3 region: CSVSVNTEAFF. DNA of the CDR3: TGCAGCGTTTCAGTTAACACTGAAGCTTTCTTT. Full variable domain (rest looked up from reference TRBV29-1 and TRBJ1-1): SAVISQKPSRDICQRGTSLTIQCQVDSQVTMMFWYRQQPGQSLTLIATANQGSEATYESGFVIDKFPISRPNLTFSTLTVSNMSPEDSSIYLCSVSVNTEAFFGQGTRLTVV.

The rearrangement links TRBV5-1 to TRBJ1-3; D gene uncertain. The CDR3 has 15 amino acids. The ends were cut back, 0 bases at V and 0 bases at J, with 7 bases in the middle. Germline V lookup: CDR1 SGHRS, CDR2 YFSETQ. The CDR3 sequence: CASSLAQDSGNTIYF. In nucleotides, the CDR3 is TGCGCCAGCAGCTTGGCTCAGGACTCTGGAAACACCATATATTTT.

This chain connects TRBV5-1 to TRBJ2-1, with 11 positions matching TRBD2. Looked up from germline, CDR1 is SGHRS and CDR2 is YFSETQ. The CDR3 is 17 residues long. J was trimmed by 7 bases and V by 4 bases; bases with no gene match: 13. The CDR3 is CASSNSFVLAGGNEQFF. CDR3 in DNA: TGCGCCAGCAGCAATTCTTTTGTGTTAGCGGGAGGGAATGAGCAGTTCTTC. Based on the CDR3 plus reference TRBV5-1 and TRBJ2-1, the full variable domain is KAGVTQTPRYLIKTRGQQVTLSCSPISGHRSVSWYQQTPGQGLQFLFEYFSETQRNKGNFPGRFSGRQFSNSRSEMNVSTLELGDSALYLCASSNSFVLAGGNEQFFGPGTRLTVL.

J is TRBJ1-5 and V is TRBV19; D is undetermined. Between the trimmed V and J ends, which lost 4 bases and 2 bases, there was a span of 12 bases. The length of the CDR3 is 15 residues. Germline CDR1 is LNHDA and CDR2 is SQIVND (reference sequence). The CDR3 loop is CASSNPGLGNQPQHF. CDR3 DNA sequence: TGTGCCAGTAGTAATCCGGGTCTTGGCAATCAGCCCCAGCATTTT. The complete variable domain, with remaining parts taken from reference TRBV19 and TRBJ1-5, reads DGGITQSPKYLFRKEGQNVTLSCEQNLNHDAMYWYRQDPGQGLRLIYYSQIVNDFQKGDIAEGYSVSREKKESFPLTVTSAQKNPTAFYLCASSNPGLGNQPQHFGDGTRLSIL.

This chain connects TRBV3-1 (or the pseudogene TRBV3-2) to TRBJ1-5; D is possibly TRBD1 (6 bases). Trimming pared 0 bases from V and 11 bases from J, leaving 14 bases between. This CDR3 is built from 14 residues. Germline V gene data show CDR1 as LGHDT and CDR2 as YNNKEL (reference sequence). The CDR3 region is CASSQDRGGRAQHF. CDR3 nucleotides: TGTGCCAGCAGCCAAGATCGAGGGGGTCGGGCCCAGCATTTT.

This chain's CDR3 is CAISEQLEAFF. CDR3 coding DNA: TGTGCCATCAGTGAGCAATTGGAGGCTTTCTTT. The gene calls are TRBV10-3 and TRBJ1-1; unclear D gene. Trimming removed 2 bases at V and 11 bases at J, with 9 bases between. The CDR3 contains 11 residues. CDR1 is ENHRY, CDR2 SYGVKD, per germline.

CDR3 residues: CASSTHRDRPLHF. As DNA, the CDR3 is TGTGCCAGCAGTACTCACCGGGACAGACCCCTCCACTTT. J is TRBJ1-6 and V is TRBV28; 7 bases map to TRBD1. Trimming at V came to 5 bases and at J to 12 bases, leaving 7 bases not matched to a gene. This CDR3 spans 13 amino acids. The germline gives CDR1 MDHEN, CDR2 SYDVKM.

The V gene is TRBV5-3, the J gene TRBJ2-3; no clear D. TRBV5-3 is noted as an ORF with a role that remains uncertain. V was cut by 2 bases and J by 0 bases, with 13 bases left in between. The CDR3 length is 16 residues. The CDR3 region has the DNA TGTGCCAGAAGCTTCTCCTACCACGATAGCACAGATACGCAGTATTTT. It codes for CARSFSYHDSTDTQYF.